What follows are 8 T cell receptor beta chains derived from one specimen sequenced in a study of blood T cell repertoires in COVID-19. Sequencing was performed with immunoSEQ multiplex PCR; in TCRdb, only in-frame clones are kept and a portion is missing. Among over 150,000 clones, 80% to 90% were seen once, and the ten largest hold 8.3%. The specimen was peripheral blood. All receptors come from a woman aged 55-70 years with COVID-19, enrolled during active disease.

This chain connects TRBV5-4 to TRBJ2-1; D uncertain. Trimming removed 4 bases at V and 5 bases at J, with 7 bases between. The length of the CDR3 is 12 residues. Germline CDR1 is SGHNT and CDR2 is YYREEE (reference sequence). The CDR3 reads CASSPRNNEQFF. CDR3 sequence (DNA): TGTGCCAGCAGCCCTAGAAACAATGAGCAGTTCTTC.

The chain employs TRBV24-1 and TRBJ1-4, with D unclear. The CDR3 contains 14 residues. Germline lookup yields CDR1 KGHDR and CDR2 SFDVKD. V was cut by 6 bases and J by 10 bases, with 17 bases left in between. The CDR3 protein is CATSYSGSGGKLFF. In DNA, the CDR3 is TGTGCCACCAGTTATAGCGGGTCTGGAGGAAAACTGTTTTTT.

V usage is TRBV9 and J usage is TRBJ1-5, with D possibly TRBD1 on 5 matching bases. This CDR3 contains 15 residues. Trimming took off 3 bases at V and 1 base at J, with 11 bases between the two ends. Germline V gene sequence: CDR1 SGDLS, CDR2 YYNGEE. The CDR3 DNA reads as TGTGCCAGCAGCGCTGCCGGGGGGAGCAATCAGCCCCAGCATTTT. Residues: CASSAAGGSNQPQHF.

This rearrangement joins TRBV4-2 to TRBJ1-3; 9 bases are shared with TRBD1. This CDR3 comprises 16 residues. Looked up from germline, CDR1 is LGHNA and CDR2 is YNFKEQ. V lost 1 base and J lost 4; bases outside the gene matches: 5. For the CDR3, the DNA is TGTGCCAGCAGCCAAGTGGGACAGGGTGTGGGAAACACCATATATTTT. Its translation is CASSQVGQGVGNTIYF.

This chain uses TRBV5-1 with TRBJ2-7, with D tentatively TRBD1 (5 bases). Deletions cut 4 bases from V and 3 bases from J, with 14 bases between. CDR3 length: 14 residues. CDR1 is SGHRS and CDR2 is YFSETQ in the germline V gene. CDR3 residues: CASSTGSTLYEQYF. CDR3 coding DNA: TGCGCCAGCAGCACAGGATCCACCCTCTACGAGCAGTACTTC.

The chain employs TRBV3-1 (or the pseudogene TRBV3-2) and TRBJ1-1, with D possibly being TRBD1 (6 bases). V lost 0 bases, J lost 5 bases, and 16 bases lay in between. Germline V CDR1 and CDR2: LGHDT, YNNKEL (reference sequence). The CDR3 extends over 16 amino acids. CDR3 sequence: CASSQDQAGARTEAFF. CDR3 DNA sequence: TGTGCCAGCAGCCAAGATCAGGCAGGGGCCAGGACTGAAGCTTTCTTT.

This clone occurred once. The chain combines TRBV6-5 with TRBJ2-1, with 8 bases identical to TRBD2. This CDR3 is built from 14 residues. J lost 4 bases, V lost 11 bases, and 10 bases had no gene match. CDR1 is MNHEY and CDR2 is SVGAGI in the germline V gene. The CDR3 reads CASSRGGPYNEQFF. In nucleotides, the CDR3 is TGTGCCTCTTCACGGGGGGGTCCTTACAATGAGCAGTTCTTC.

The gene calls are TRBV2 and TRBJ2-3, with 7 nucleotides matching TRBD2. The germline gives CDR1 SNHLY, CDR2 FYNNEI. The CDR3 is 14 amino acids. Germline trimming cut 6 bases from V and 2 bases from J; bases unmatched to any gene: 5. CDR3 DNA: TGTGCCAGCAGGAGGACTAGTACCACAGATACGCAGTATTTT. The encoded protein is CASRRTSTTDTQYF.